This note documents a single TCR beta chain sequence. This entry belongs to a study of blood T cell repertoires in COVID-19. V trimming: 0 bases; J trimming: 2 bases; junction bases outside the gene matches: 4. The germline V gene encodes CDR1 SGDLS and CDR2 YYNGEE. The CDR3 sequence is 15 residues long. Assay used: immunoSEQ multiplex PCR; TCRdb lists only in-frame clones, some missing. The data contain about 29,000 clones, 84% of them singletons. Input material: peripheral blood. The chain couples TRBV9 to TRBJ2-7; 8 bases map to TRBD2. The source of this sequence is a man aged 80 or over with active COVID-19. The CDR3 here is CASSVAAGDTYEQYF. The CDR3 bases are TGTGCCAGCAGCGTAGCAGCGGGGGACACCTACGAGCAGTACTTC.